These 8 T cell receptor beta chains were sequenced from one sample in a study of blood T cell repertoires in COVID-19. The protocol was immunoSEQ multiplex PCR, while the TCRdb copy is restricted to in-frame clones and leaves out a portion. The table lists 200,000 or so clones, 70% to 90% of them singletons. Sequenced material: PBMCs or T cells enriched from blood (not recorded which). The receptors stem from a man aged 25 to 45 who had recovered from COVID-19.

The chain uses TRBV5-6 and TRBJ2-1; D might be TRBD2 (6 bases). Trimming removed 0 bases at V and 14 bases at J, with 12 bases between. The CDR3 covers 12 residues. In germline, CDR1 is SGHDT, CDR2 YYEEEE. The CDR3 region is CASSLAGGKEFF. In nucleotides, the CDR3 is TGTGCCAGCAGCTTGGCTGGCGGGAAGGAGTTCTTC.

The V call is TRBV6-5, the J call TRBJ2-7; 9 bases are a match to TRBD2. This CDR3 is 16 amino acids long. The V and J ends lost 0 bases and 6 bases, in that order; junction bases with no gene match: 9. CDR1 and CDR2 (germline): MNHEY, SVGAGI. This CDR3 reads CASSYSPRRGGTEQYF. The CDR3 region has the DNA TGTGCCAGCAGTTACTCCCCTCGGCGGGGGGGGACCGAGCAGTACTTC.

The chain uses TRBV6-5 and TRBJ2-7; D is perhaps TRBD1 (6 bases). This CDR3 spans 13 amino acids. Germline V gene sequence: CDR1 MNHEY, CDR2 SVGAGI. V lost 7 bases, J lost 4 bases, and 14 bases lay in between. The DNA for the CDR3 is TGTGCCAGCACACGACAGGTCCCTTACGAGCAGTACTTC. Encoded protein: CASTRQVPYEQYF.

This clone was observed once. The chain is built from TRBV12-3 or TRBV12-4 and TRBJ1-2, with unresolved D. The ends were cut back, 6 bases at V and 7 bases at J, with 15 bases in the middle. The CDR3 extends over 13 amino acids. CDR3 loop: CASSLVEEFGYTF. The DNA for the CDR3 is TGTGCCAGCAGCCTTGTCGAGGAGTTTGGCTACACCTTC.

The CDR3 bases are TGCGCCAGCAGCCGTATTCCTCAGGGGGTCTACGAGCAGTACTTC. Its translation is CASSRIPQGVYEQYF. This chain joins TRBV5-1 and TRBJ2-7; 7 bases are a match to TRBD1. The germline gives CDR1 SGHRS, CDR2 YFSETQ. V lost 4 bases and J lost 3; bases outside the gene matches: 10. The CDR3 has 15 residues. The whole variable domain, filled in from reference TRBV5-1 and TRBJ2-7, reads KAGVTQTPRYLIKTRGQQVTLSCSPISGHRSVSWYQQTPGQGLQFLFEYFSETQRNKGNFPGRFSGRQFSNSRSEMNVSTLELGDSALYLCASSRIPQGVYEQYFGPGTRLTVT.

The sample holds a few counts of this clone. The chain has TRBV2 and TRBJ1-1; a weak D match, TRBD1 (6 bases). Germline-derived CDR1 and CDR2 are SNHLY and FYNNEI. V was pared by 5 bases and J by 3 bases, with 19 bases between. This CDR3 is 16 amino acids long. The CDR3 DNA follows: TGTGCCAGCAGTCCGAACAGGGTGATGGTGTACACTGAAGCTTTCTTT. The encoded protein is CASSPNRVMVYTEAFF. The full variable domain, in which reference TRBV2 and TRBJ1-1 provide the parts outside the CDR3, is EPEVTQTPSHQVTQMGQEVILRCVPISNHLYFYWYRQILGQKVEFLVSFYNNEISEKSEIFDDQFSVERPDGSNFTLKIRSTKLEDSAMYFCASSPNRVMVYTEAFFGQGTRLTVV.

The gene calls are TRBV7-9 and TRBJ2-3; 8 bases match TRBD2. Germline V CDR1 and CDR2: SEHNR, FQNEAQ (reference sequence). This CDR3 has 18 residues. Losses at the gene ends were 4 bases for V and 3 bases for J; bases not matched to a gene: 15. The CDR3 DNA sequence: TGTGCCAGCAGCTCCCCTCCGGGTAGCGGGGCGGGGACAGATACGCAGTATTTT. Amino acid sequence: CASSSPPGSGAGTDTQYF. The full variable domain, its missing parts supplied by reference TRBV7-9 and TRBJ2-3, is DTGVSQNPRHKITKRGQNVTFRCDPISEHNRLYWYRQTLGQGPEFLTYFQNEAQLEKSRLLSDRFSAERPKGSFSTLEIQRTEQGDSAMYLCASSSPPGSGAGTDTQYFGPGTRLTVL.

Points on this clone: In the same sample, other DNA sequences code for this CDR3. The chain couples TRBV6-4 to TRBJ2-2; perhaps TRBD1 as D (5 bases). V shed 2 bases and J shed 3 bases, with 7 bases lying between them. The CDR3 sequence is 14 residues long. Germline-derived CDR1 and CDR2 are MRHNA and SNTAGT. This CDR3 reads CASSDRGDTGELFF. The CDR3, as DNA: TGTGCCAGCAGTGACAGGGGCGACACCGGGGAGCTGTTTTTT.